The next 5 T cell receptor beta chains were all read from a single sample in a study of blood T cells in healthy people across ages. Primers used in a second PCR of roughly 6 to 12 cycles were a sample-barcoded 5' primer and a J-beta primer mix. TCRdb called the 5' RACE reads again in MiXCR, with one record for every CDR3 protein. The repertoire holds around 520,000 distinct CDR3 sequences, with about 29% as singletons. The same data also contributed to another study, on T cells of mothers and their children.

The sequencing input was blood. These receptors were taken from a boy aged 2 to 9 in good health.

The chain recombines TRBV10-3 with TRBJ2-6, with D perhaps being TRBD1 or TRBD2 (5 bases each). The CDR3 has 14 amino acids. Trimming removed 8 bases from V and 4 bases from J, with 12 bases in between. Germline V lookup: CDR1 ENHRY, CDR2 SYGVKD. For the CDR3, the DNA is TGTGCCATCCCAACGGGGACCGGGGCCAACGTCCTGACTTTC. Residues: CAIPTGTGANVLTF.

This clonotype was detected a few times. V and J are TRBV25-1 and TRBJ1-4; D remains ambiguous. The CDR3 sequence is 15 residues long. From germline, CDR1 is MGHDK and CDR2 SYGVNS. Trimming took off 8 bases at V and 5 bases at J, with 18 bases between the two ends. The CDR3, as DNA: TGTGCCAGCTGTTCGGACCAGACAAACAATGAAAAACTGTTTTTT. The encoded protein is CASCSDQTNNEKLFF.

The chain couples TRBV12-3 or TRBV12-4 to TRBJ2-2; a weak D match, TRBD2 (7 bases). V was clipped by 11 bases and J by 7 bases, with 11 bases between them. CDR3 length equals 11 residues. The CDR3 spells CAARGRGELFF. CDR3 DNA sequence: TGTGCCGCGCGGGGGCGCGGGGAGCTGTTTTTT.

This clonotype occurred a few times. The V gene is TRBV28, the J gene TRBJ1-2; 8 nucleotides line up with TRBD1. CDR1 is MDHEN and CDR2 is SYDVKM in the germline V gene. J was trimmed by 11 bases and V by 2 bases; bases with no gene match: 10. The CDR3 runs to 14 residues. DNA for the CDR3: TGTGCCAGCAGTTTAGCCCGGAGACAGGGGAGTTACACCTTC. Translating it yields CASSLARRQGSYTF.

The V and J genes are TRBV20-1 and TRBJ2-3, with 14 nucleotides matching TRBD2. Germline-derived CDR1 and CDR2 are DFQATT and SNEGSKA (reference sequence). The CDR3 is 17 residues long. The V segment lost 5 bases and the J segment 3 bases; nucleotides outside the gene matches: 10. CDR3 region: CSAVTSGGGFGTDTQYF. CDR3 DNA sequence: TGCAGTGCTGTGACTAGCGGGGGGGGTTTCGGAACAGATACGCAGTATTTT.